The following is a T cell receptor beta chain sequence with its context. Its specificity is not known. The PCR employed 60 Vbeta primers together with 13 Jbeta primers. Assay used: immunoSEQ multiplex PCR; TCRdb lists only in-frame clones, some missing. Of about 200,000 clones detected, about 78% appear once; the ten largest clones hold less than 4.5%. This record comes from a study of cytomegalovirus exposure and HLA in healthy donors. Study-wide findings and caveats: Presence/absence analyses took donor sequencing depth as roughly uniform. Confirmation was obtained in vitro that a few CMV-associated chains are specific for CMV antigens.

Trimming shortened V by 2 bases and J by 3 bases, and 8 bases separated the two germline ends. CDR3 length: 13 amino acids. The V gene's germline CDR1 is MNHNS and CDR2 SASEGT. The TCR comes from a male donor in good health and CMV-seronegative. This rearrangement joins TRBV6-1 to TRBJ2-7; D gene ambiguous. Sequenced input: PBMCs. CDR3 bases: TGTGCCAGCAGTGAATGGGCTGGCTACGAGCAGTACTTC. Protein product: CASSEWAGYEQYF.